This T cell receptor beta chain comes out of a study of T-cell reconstitution after alpha-beta-depleted transplantation in children (dated by TCRdb to the mid-2010s). Regarding the complete study: Using TCR repertoire profiling, the study quantitatively followed how T-cell immune reconstitution unfolded in children after TCRalphabeta/CD19-depleted allogeneic hematopoietic cell transplantation.

Library generation was performed with PCR. The run used an Illumina HiSeq 2500. TCR library preparation used molecular barcoding, with unique molecular identifiers applied to normalize quantification of the TCRbeta repertoire. The public reads were run again by TCRdb, first through fastp at Q25 and then through MiXCR, and only productive beta chains were kept. Entries are consolidated by CDR3 protein sequence, retaining the most common genes and DNA. This sample comprises around 700,000 distinct CDR3 sequences, roughly 14% of them detected only once. The ten largest make up 0.79% of the sample. At the junction V is shortened by 5 bases and J by 4 bases; bases outside the gene matches: 17. From the germline V gene, CDR1 is MDHEN and CDR2 is SYDVKM. From the cysteine through the phenylalanine, the CDR3 covers 18 amino acids. Of the read, only the CDR3 DNA is kept; its 54 bases are in frame from base 1.

The sample holds a few counts of this clonotype. Its antigen is not yet known. The record has no base qualities; no much larger clone is one base away. On the study overall, not on this receptor specifically: The apparently early recovery of alphabetaT-cell counts about two months after transplant reportedly depended on only several hundred rapidly expanded clones that came from non-depleted graft cells. Over the following months the frequencies of hyperexpanded clones went down, and after one year T-cell counts and TCRbeta diversity were mostly credited to newly produced T cells. The high TCRbeta diversity at day 60 in some patients was ascribed to recipient T cells and intrathymic progenitors that had survived conditioning.

This sample's treatment or condition label indicates: allogeneic hematopoietic cell transplantation with graft depleted of TCRalphabeta T cells and CD19 B cells. The children who served as transplant recipients had been given grafts of TCRalphabeta/CD19-depleted allogeneic hematopoietic cells. The TCR was taken from a girl aged 2 to 9 with congenital amegakaryocytic thrombocytopenia, due to receive a stem cell transplant. Specimen: PBMCs, collected before TCRalphabeta/CD19-depleted stem cell transplant. The sequence links TRBV28 to TRBJ2-1, and 7 bases in between align with TRBD2. This receptor has the CDR3 CASSLPRGAGAGYNEQFF. The sequenced DNA is TGTGCCAGCAGTCTCCCACGCGGGGCGGGAGCGGGTTACAATGAGCAGTTCTTC. The CDR3 plus the reference TRBV28 and TRBJ2-1 genes for the other parts give the full variable domain: DVKVTQSSRYLVKRTGEKVFLECVQDMDHENMFWYRQDPGLGLRLIYFSYDVKMKEKGDIPEGYSVSREKKERFSLILESASTNQTSMYLCASSLPRGAGAGYNEQFFGPGTRLTVL.